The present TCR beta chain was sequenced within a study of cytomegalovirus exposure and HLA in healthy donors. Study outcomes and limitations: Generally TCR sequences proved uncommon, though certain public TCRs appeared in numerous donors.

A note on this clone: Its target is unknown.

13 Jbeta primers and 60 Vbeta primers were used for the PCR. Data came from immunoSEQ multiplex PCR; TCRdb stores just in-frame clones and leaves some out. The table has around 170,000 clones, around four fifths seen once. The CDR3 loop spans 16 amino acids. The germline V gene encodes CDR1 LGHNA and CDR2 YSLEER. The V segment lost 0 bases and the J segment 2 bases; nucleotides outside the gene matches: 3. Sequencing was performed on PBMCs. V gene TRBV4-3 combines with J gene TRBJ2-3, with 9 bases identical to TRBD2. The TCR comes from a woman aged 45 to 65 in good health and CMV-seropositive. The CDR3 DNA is TGCGCCAGCAGCCAAGAGCCTAGCGGGGTCACAGATACGCAGTATTTT. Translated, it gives CASSQEPSGVTDTQYF.